The 29 T cell receptor beta chains reported below all come from one sample, sequenced in a study of technical replicates of blood from a few donors (dated by TCRdb to about 2017). Preparation of the library involved the immunoSEQ multiplex PCR assay. TCRdb limited this immuneACCESS table to in-frame rearrangements with V and J called. A share of clones is missing; checked studies link under half to unresolved V genes, and the rest is unexplained. Counted in this sample were 85,000 to 100,000 clones; approximately 96% of them appeared once. Jointly, the top ten make up 0.2% to 0.25% of the sample. The sequenced sample was T cells isolated from PBMCs. Receptors were obtained from a human donor in good health.

The V and J genes are TRBV5-1 and TRBJ1-4; 7 bases are shared with TRBD1. This CDR3 comprises 15 residues. V was pared by 4 bases and J by 4 bases, with 7 bases of the junction left unmatched. Germline CDR1 reads SGHRS; CDR2 reads YFSETQ. CDR3 region: CASSGTGALNEKLFF. The CDR3 DNA follows: TGCGCCAGCAGCGGAACAGGGGCGCTTAATGAAAAACTGTTTTTT.

The chain links TRBV7-9 to TRBJ2-1, with D perhaps TRBD2 (5 bases). Trimming pared 4 bases from V and 8 bases from J, leaving 12 bases between. Per germline, CDR1 SEHNR and CDR2 FQNEAQ (reference sequence). The CDR3 consists of 13 residues. CDR3 coding DNA: TGTGCCAGCAGCTACGGGATGCTGGATGAGCAGTTCTTC. It specifies CASSYGMLDEQFF.

The rearrangement joins TRBV28 to TRBJ1-5, with D perhaps matching TRBD1 (5 bases). V was trimmed by 8 bases and J by 5 bases, leaving 22 bases between them. The CDR3 is 16 residues long. In germline, CDR1 is MDHEN, CDR2 SYDVKM. CDR3 sequence reads: CASEEVGRVGYQPQHF. The CDR3 coding sequence is TGTGCCAGCGAGGAAGTGGGCAGGGTGGGTTATCAGCCCCAGCATTTT.

With respect to this clone: This sample includes further DNA sequences coding for the same CDR3. This chain links TRBV2 with TRBJ2-7, with a tentative D call TRBD2 (6 bases). V was clipped by 7 bases and J by 2 bases, with 6 bases between them. Per the germline V gene, CDR1 is SNHLY and CDR2 is FYNNEI. The CDR3 contains 11 residues. The CDR3 spells CASTGAYEQYF. The CDR3 nucleotides are TGTGCCAGCACGGGAGCCTACGAGCAGTACTTC. Using reference TRBV2 and TRBJ2-7 for the parts outside the CDR3, the full variable domain is EPEVTQTPSHQVTQMGQEVILRCVPISNHLYFYWYRQILGQKVEFLVSFYNNEISEKSEIFDDQFSVERPDGSNFTLKIRSTKLEDSAMYFCASTGAYEQYFGPGTRLTVT.

This chain connects TRBV9 to TRBJ1-5; D gene uncertain. V lost 0 bases to trimming and J lost 5 bases, with 3 bases between them. Germline V gene lookup returns CDR1 SGDLS and CDR2 YYNGEE. The CDR3 sequence is 12 residues long. CDR3 region: CASSVGDQPQHF. The CDR3 DNA reads TGTGCCAGCAGCGTAGGAGATCAGCCCCAGCATTTT.

The genes are TRBV6-5 and TRBJ2-3, with 7 bases identical to TRBD1. V lost 6 bases to trimming and J lost 1 base; unmatched junction nucleotides: 7. The length of the CDR3 is 15 residues. The V gene's germline CDR1 is MNHEY and CDR2 SVGAGI. CDR3 nucleotide sequence: TGTGCCAGCAGCCCCGACAGGGTACGCACAGATACGCAGTATTTT. It yields the protein CASSPDRVRTDTQYF.

The chain uses TRBV9 and TRBJ2-1; 10 positions agree with TRBD2. Germline trimming cut 0 bases from V and 12 bases from J; bases unmatched to any gene: 9. The germline gives CDR1 SGDLS, CDR2 YYNGEE. This CDR3 spans 15 amino acids. CDR3 sequence (DNA): TGTGCCAGCAGCGTAGATCCCCTAGCGGGGGTGGGGCAGTTCTTC. This codes for CASSVDPLAGVGQFF.

This chain connects TRBV5-6 to TRBJ2-1; weak D call: TRBD2 (6 bases). The CDR3 covers 13 residues. Trimming pared 0 bases from V and 9 bases from J, leaving 10 bases between. Germline CDR1 SGHDT, CDR2 YYEEEE. The CDR3 DNA reads TGTGCCAGCAGCTTGGGGTGGCGGGGTGAGCAGTTCTTC. Its protein product is CASSLGWRGEQFF.

The V gene is TRBV9, the J gene TRBJ2-1, with 7 bases aligning to TRBD2. CDR1 SGDLS and CDR2 YYNGEE come from the germline V gene. The CDR3 runs to 12 residues. V lost 7 bases to trimming and J lost 3 bases; unmatched junction nucleotides: 1. CDR3 in DNA: TGTGCCAGCGGGGGGGTCTACAATGAGCAGTTCTTC. It yields the protein CASGGVYNEQFF.

The chain carries TRBV18 and TRBJ1-5; D call uncertain. CDR1 KGHSH and CDR2 LQKENI come from the germline V gene. Trimming pared 0 bases from V and 6 bases from J, leaving 18 bases between. The CDR3 is made up of 17 amino acids. This chain's CDR3 is CASSPPSAGPSGQPQHF. CDR3 sequence (DNA): TGTGCCAGCTCACCACCGTCAGCAGGTCCCTCTGGTCAGCCCCAGCATTTT.

The chain couples TRBV9 to TRBJ2-3, with 16 positions matching TRBD2. The CDR3 totals 16 residues. Unmatched junction bases numbered 5, after V lost 4 bases and J lost 6 bases. In germline, CDR1 is SGDLS, CDR2 YYNGEE. The CDR3 nucleotides read TGTGCCAGCAGCCCCGGGACTAGCGGGGGGGCGGATACGCAGTATTTT. This sequence encodes CASSPGTSGGADTQYF.

The chain has TRBV27 and TRBJ1-1; D may be TRBD1 (5 bases). The CDR3 covers 14 residues. V dropped 7 bases and J dropped 4 bases, with 16 bases sitting between them. Germline CDR1 and CDR2: MNHEY and SMNVEV (reference sequence). The CDR3 is CASTIAWGGTEAFF. The DNA of the CDR3 is TGTGCCAGCACCATAGCCTGGGGCGGCACTGAAGCTTTCTTT.

V gene TRBV10-3 combines with J gene TRBJ2-7, with 16 bases identical to TRBD2. CDR3 length: 15 residues. The V gene's germline CDR1 is ENHRY and CDR2 SYGVKD. Losses at the gene ends were 7 bases for V and 2 bases for J; bases not matched to a gene: 2. The CDR3 region has the DNA TGTGCCATCATGGGACTAGCGGGAGGGGCCTACGAGCAGTACTTC. Amino acid sequence: CAIMGLAGGAYEQYF.

The chain has TRBV6-1 and TRBJ2-7, with 9 bases aligning to TRBD1. Trimming removed 4 bases from V and 3 bases from J; junction bases left unmatched: 13. The length of the CDR3 is 17 residues. CDR1 MNHNS and CDR2 SASEGT come from the germline V gene. CDR3 residues: CASSGGTVGQGFYEQYF. The CDR3 DNA reads TGTGCCAGCAGTGGTGGAACCGTAGGACAGGGGTTCTACGAGCAGTACTTC.

This sequence joins TRBV6-1 and TRBJ1-1; D is ambiguous. V was clipped by 6 bases and J by 4 bases, with 15 bases between them. Germline V gives CDR1 MNHNS, CDR2 SASEGT. CDR3 length: 14 amino acids. The chain's CDR3 is CASSPKVSGTEAFF. In nucleotides, the CDR3 is TGTGCCAGCAGCCCCAAGGTCTCGGGCACTGAAGCTTTCTTT.

This chain links TRBV11-3 with TRBJ1-2, with D unclear. CDR1 is SGHNT, CDR2 YENEEA, per germline. This CDR3 contains 13 residues. V lost 0 bases to trimming and J lost 3 bases, with 5 bases between them. This chain's CDR3 is CASSLDSDYGYTF. The CDR3 nucleotides read TGTGCCAGCAGCTTAGACAGTGACTATGGCTACACCTTC.

This clone appeared a few times. V gene TRBV9 combines with J gene TRBJ1-2, with D perhaps matching TRBD1 (6 bases). The germline V gene has CDR1 SGDLS and CDR2 YYNGEE. CDR3 size: 16 residues. The V and J ends lost 0 bases and 4 bases respectively, with 16 bases between them. Here the CDR3 reads CASSVEGVPAPYGYTF. The CDR3 DNA is TGTGCCAGCAGCGTAGAGGGGGTACCCGCCCCCTATGGCTACACCTTC.

CDR3 in amino acids: CASSLFPRGQGDGYTF. The DNA of the CDR3 is TGTGCCAGCAGTTTATTTCCTAGGGGACAGGGGGATGGCTACACCTTC. The chain recombines TRBV27 with TRBJ1-2; 11 bases fit TRBD1. This CDR3 is 16 amino acids long. The junction had 7 bases not matched to a gene; V was cut back by 1 base and J by 6 bases. Germline loops: CDR1 MNHEY, CDR2 SMNVEV (reference sequence).

The chain is built from TRBV2 and TRBJ2-7, with D tentatively TRBD1 (6 bases). This CDR3 is 16 amino acids long. The germline V gene encodes CDR1 SNHLY and CDR2 FYNNEI. With 1 base removed from V and 2 bases from J, the gap between germline ends came to 15 bases. Written as DNA, the CDR3 is TGTGCCAGCAGTGAAGACTGGACAGCTTCCACCTACGAGCAGTACTTC. It yields the protein CASSEDWTASTYEQYF.

The V gene is TRBV4-1, the J gene TRBJ2-1; 7 nucleotides line up with TRBD2. This CDR3 comprises 16 residues. The germline gives CDR1 MGHRA, CDR2 YSYEKL. J was trimmed by 9 bases and V by 4 bases; bases with no gene match: 15. CDR3 DNA sequence: TGCGCCAGCAGCCGCGCTGCTGGGGGGGAAGGCCCTGAGCAGTTCTTC. It specifies CASSRAAGGEGPEQFF.

The genes are TRBV19 and TRBJ1-1; D gene uncertain. CDR1 is LNHDA, CDR2 SQIVND, per germline (reference sequence). The CDR3 has 12 residues. Trimming shortened V by 3 bases and J by 8 bases, and 10 bases separated the two germline ends. Written as DNA, the CDR3 is TGTGCCAGTAGTATTTCGGGTGCCGAAGCTTTCTTT. Its protein is CASSISGAEAFF.

The chain combines TRBV5-6 with TRBJ1-2; D gene unclear. Germline V lookup: CDR1 SGHDT, CDR2 YYEEEE. The CDR3 loop spans 15 amino acids. V was pared by 0 bases and J by 1 base, with 10 bases between. CDR3 loop: CASSLDWTVNYGYTF. DNA of the CDR3: TGTGCCAGCAGCTTGGACTGGACTGTTAACTATGGCTACACCTTC.

The rearrangement links TRBV5-1 to TRBJ2-4; D might be TRBD2 (6 bases). The CDR3 has 17 amino acids. Trimming left V 2 bases short and J 1 base short, with 16 bases between. Germline loops: CDR1 SGHRS, CDR2 YFSETQ. CDR3 bases: TGCGCCAGCAGCTTCGAATCGGCGGGGATGGCCAAAAACATTCAGTACTTC. This gives the protein CASSFESAGMAKNIQYF.

This sequence joins TRBV7-3 and TRBJ2-1, with TRBD2 identical over 9 bases. There are 15 residues in the CDR3. J gave up 7 bases and V 4 bases, and 8 bases lay outside the gene matches. Germline assignment: CDR1 SGHTA and CDR2 FQGTGA. The CDR3 sequence: CASSSRASGENEQFF. The CDR3 bases are TGTGCCAGCAGCTCAAGGGCTAGCGGGGAAAATGAGCAGTTCTTC.

V is TRBV5-1 and J is TRBJ2-1; possible D gene TRBD2, 6 bases. Trimming cost V 3 bases and J 8 bases, with 15 bases left between them. The CDR3 is made up of 14 amino acids. Germline-derived CDR1 and CDR2 are SGHRS and YFSETQ. This CDR3 reads CASSSEGHADEQFF. CDR3 DNA sequence: TGCGCCAGCAGCTCGGAGGGGCACGCGGATGAGCAGTTCTTC.

The chain couples TRBV5-1 to TRBJ2-6; 8 bases are shared with TRBD1. CDR1 SGHRS and CDR2 YFSETQ come from the germline V gene. V shed 5 bases, J shed 0 bases, and the junction held 4 bases outside the gene matches. The CDR3 runs 16 residues. CDR3 sequence reads: CASSRQGTSGANVLTF. The CDR3 nucleotides are TGCGCCAGCAGTCGACAGGGGACCTCTGGGGCCAACGTCCTGACTTTC.

V gene TRBV6-1 combines with J gene TRBJ2-7; TRBD1 aligns across 7 bases. CDR3 size: 14 residues. J lost 3 bases, V lost 0 bases, and 2 bases had no gene match. The germline V gene has CDR1 MNHNS and CDR2 SASEGT. The CDR3 here is CASSEATGSYEQYF. The CDR3 DNA is TGTGCCAGCAGTGAAGCGACAGGGAGCTACGAGCAGTACTTC.

CDR3 sequence (DNA): TGCAGTGCTGAGGACTACAATGAGCAGTTCTTC. Translated: CSAEDYNEQFF. V and J are TRBV20-1 and TRBJ2-1, with D unclear. Germline V lookup: CDR1 DFQATT, CDR2 SNEGSKA (reference sequence). The CDR3 is made up of 11 amino acids. Trimming shortened V by 5 bases and J by 3 bases, and 5 bases separated the two germline ends.

This clone came up once. This chain joins TRBV7-6 and TRBJ2-7, with D tentatively TRBD2 (5 bases). The CDR3 extends over 14 amino acids. The germline gives CDR1 SGHVS, CDR2 FNYEAQ. In nucleotides, the CDR3 is TGTAGTGGGAGTACACGGGCAGGATTGTACGAGCAGTACTTC. This sequence encodes CSGSTRAGLYEQYF.